A selection of T cell receptor beta chains follows, all from one sample in a study of human T cells and chemical hapten exposure. A single record per CDR3 protein comes from TCRdb applying MiXCR to the RACE reads. The table has some 60,000 distinct CDR3 sequences, about 11% seen once. Here the sequenced sample was whole blood, taken in connection with sensitization to the hapten diphenylcyclopropenone (DPC). The receptor source for this set is a woman aged 40-49 years with alopecia areata. Some clones in this sample may be carry-over from other donors' samples. Both conserved end residues are part of each CDR3. The order of the fields is CDR3 length, clone size, V gene, D gene, J gene, CDR3 DNA, CDR3 protein. The D gene is left open where the match is weak. Clone size is stated in some rows and not others, as once, few, many or a class when expanded.

16	few	TRBV7-2	TRBD1	TRBJ2-7	TGTGCCAGCAGACTCAAGGAACAGGGGTCCTCCTACGAGCAGTACTTC	CASRLKEQGSSYEQYF
14	few	TRBV19	-	TRBJ1-1	TGTGCCAGTAGTCCAGGGGTGATGAACACTGAAGCTTTCTTT	CASSPGVMNTEAFF
10	many	TRBV29-1	-	TRBJ2-1	TGCAGCGGGGGTCAGGAAGAGCAGTTCTTC	CSGGQEEQFF
13	many	TRBV29-1	-	TRBJ1-1	TGCAGCGCTGCAGAAAGAACGAACACTGAAGCTTTCTTT	CSAAERTNTEAFF
15	-	TRBV29-1	TRBD1	TRBJ2-5	TGCAGCGTTGACCCGAGACAGGGGGCGCGGGAGACCCAGTACTTC	CSVDPRQGARETQYF
15	many	TRBV12-3/TRBV12-4	TRBD2	TRBJ2-3	TGTGCCAGCAGTTTCGGCGGGAGGGCCAGGGATACGCAGTATTTT	CASSFGGRARDTQYF
16	-	TRBV7-2	TRBD2	TRBJ2-3	TGTGCCAGCAGGGGTCTAGCGGCTAGTAGCACAGATACGCAGTATTTT	CASRGLAASSTDTQYF
15	many	TRBV18	-	TRBJ1-1	TGTGCCAGCTCCCCAGCGCGACAGTTGAACACTGAAGCTTTCTTT	CASSPARQLNTEAFF
15	few	TRBV7-2	-	TRBJ1-4	TGTGCCAGCAGCTTAAGCGCAGGGACGCCGGAAAAACTGTTTTTT	CASSLSAGTPEKLFF
12	-	TRBV7-2	-	TRBJ2-7	TGTGCCAGCAGCCGGACTCGCTACGAGCAGTACTTC	CASSRTRYEQYF
18	few	TRBV14	-	TRBJ1-1	TGTGCCAGCAGCCGAAACCCTATGTGGGAGGAGAGGAACACTGAAGCTTTCTTT	CASSRNPMWEERNTEAFF
15	few	TRBV29-1	TRBD2	TRBJ2-1	TGCAGCGTAGAATGGGCGGGAGGGCCGTACAATGAGCAGTTCTTC	CSVEWAGGPYNEQFF
14	many	TRBV12-3/TRBV12-4	TRBD1	TRBJ2-7	TGTGCCAGCAGTCGACAGGGGGCGGTTCACGAGCAGTACTTC	CASSRQGAVHEQYF
15	many	TRBV2	TRBD1	TRBJ2-7	TGTGCCAGCAGGGCGCGCGGGACAGGGGAGTTCAAGCAGTACTTC	CASRARGTGEFKQYF
13	-	TRBV30	-	TRBJ1-3	TGTGCCTCGGGACTTGGAAGTGGAAACACCATATATTTT	CASGLGSGNTIYF
17	-	TRBV7-2	-	TRBJ1-6	TGTGCCAGCAGCTTATTGACTCGGGGGGTCCAGGGTTCACCCCTCCACTTT	CASSLLTRGVQGSPLHF
14	-	TRBV5-5	-	TRBJ1-2	TGTGCCAGCAGCGTCGGACAGCTAAACTATGGCTACACCTTC	CASSVGQLNYGYTF
18	few	TRBV4-2	TRBD2	TRBJ2-2	TGTGCCAGCTATCCAAGGTTAGCGGGAATCGCCAACACCGGGGAGCTGTTTTTT	CASYPRLAGIANTGELFF
14	few	TRBV20-1	TRBD2	TRBJ2-5	TGCAGTGCTCGGGGGACTAGCGGGCCAGAGACCCAGTACTTC	CSARGTSGPETQYF
15	many	TRBV13	TRBD1	TRBJ2-5	TGTGCCAGCAGCTACATAACCGACAGGGTAGAGACCCAGTACTTC	CASSYITDRVETQYF
14	-	TRBV9	-	TRBJ2-7	TGTGCCAGCAGCGTGAGTCAGGGAGCCGGCGAGCAGTACTTC	CASSVSQGAGEQYF
13	-	TRBV12-3/TRBV12-4	-	TRBJ2-3	TGTGCCAGCAGTTTAGCCGGGCGAGATACGCAGTATTTT	CASSLAGRDTQYF
14	many	TRBV18	TRBD1	TRBJ1-5	TGTGCCAGCTCACCGAGGCAGGGGGAGCGGCCCCAGCATTTT	CASSPRQGERPQHF
16	-	TRBV12-3/TRBV12-4	TRBD1	TRBJ1-3	TGTGCCAGCAGACAAAGAACCGGGACAGCTGGAAACACCATATATTTT	CASRQRTGTAGNTIYF
16	-	TRBV2	-	TRBJ2-1	TGTGCCAGCAGCAGCACCGGGGGTCAGTCTGGCAATGAGCAGTTCTTC	CASSSTGGQSGNEQFF
16	many	TRBV6-2/TRBV6-3	TRBD2	TRBJ2-7	TGTGCCAGCAGTTACTCCAGTATAGCGGGAGGTCACGAGCAGTACTTC	CASSYSSIAGGHEQYF
17	-	TRBV6-1	-	TRBJ1-5	TGTGCCAGCAGTGAAGCGTGGGGGGCTTCGGGCAATCAGCCCCAGCATTTT	CASSEAWGASGNQPQHF
16	many	TRBV28	TRBD2	TRBJ2-3	TGTGCCAGCAGCTCTCCTAGCGGGAGGGCCGGGGATACGCAGTATTTT	CASSSPSGRAGDTQYF
14	few	TRBV12-3/TRBV12-4	TRBD1	TRBJ1-1	TGTGCCAGCATTACGACAGGGTCGGGCACTGAAGCTTTCTTT	CASITTGSGTEAFF
15	-	TRBV29-1	-	TRBJ1-1	TGCAGCGTTGGGAGCCTGGGCGGGGGCTTCACTGAAGCTTTCTTT	CSVGSLGGGFTEAFF
11	few	TRBV20-1	TRBD1	TRBJ2-4	TGCAGTGCGGGACAGGGAAACATTCAGTACTTC	CSAGQGNIQYF
14	many	TRBV20-1	-	TRBJ2-5	TGCAGTGCTGGAGAGATAATGATCTGGGAGACCCAGTACTTC	CSAGEIMIWETQYF